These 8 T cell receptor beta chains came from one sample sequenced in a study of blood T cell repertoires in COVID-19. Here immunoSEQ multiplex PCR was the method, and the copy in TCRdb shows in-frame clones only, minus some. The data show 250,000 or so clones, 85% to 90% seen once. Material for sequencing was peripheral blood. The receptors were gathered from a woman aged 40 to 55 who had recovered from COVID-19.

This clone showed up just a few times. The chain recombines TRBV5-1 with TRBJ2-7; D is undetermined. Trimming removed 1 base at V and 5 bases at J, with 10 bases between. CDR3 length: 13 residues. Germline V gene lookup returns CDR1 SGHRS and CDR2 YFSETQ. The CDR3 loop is CASSLSPYDEQYV. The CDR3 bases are TGCGCCAGCAGCTTGTCACCCTATGACGAGCAGTACGTC.

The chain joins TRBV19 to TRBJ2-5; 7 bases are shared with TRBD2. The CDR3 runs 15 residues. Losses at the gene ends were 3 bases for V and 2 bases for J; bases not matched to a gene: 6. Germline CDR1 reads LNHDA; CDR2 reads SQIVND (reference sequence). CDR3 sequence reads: CASSISPGGQETQYF. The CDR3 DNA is TGTGCCAGTAGTATCAGCCCCGGGGGGCAAGAGACCCAGTACTTC.

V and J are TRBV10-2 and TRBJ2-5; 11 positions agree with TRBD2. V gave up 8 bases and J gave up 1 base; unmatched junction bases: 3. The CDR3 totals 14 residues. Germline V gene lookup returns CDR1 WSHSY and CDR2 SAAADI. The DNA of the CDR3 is TGCGCCAGCGGAGGGACTAGCGGCCAAGAGACCCAGTACTTC. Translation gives CASGGTSGQETQYF.

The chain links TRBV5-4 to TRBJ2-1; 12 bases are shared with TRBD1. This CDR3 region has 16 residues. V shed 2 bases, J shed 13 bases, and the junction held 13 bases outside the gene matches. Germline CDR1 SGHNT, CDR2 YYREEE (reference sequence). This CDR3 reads CASSFVAGQGALGQFF. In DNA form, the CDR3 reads TGTGCCAGCAGCTTTGTGGCGGGACAGGGGGCGCTTGGTCAGTTCTTC. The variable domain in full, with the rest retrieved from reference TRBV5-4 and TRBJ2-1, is ETGVTQSPTHLIKTRGQQVTLRCSSQSGHNTVSWYQQALGQGPQFIFQYYREEENGRGNFPPRFSGLQFPNYSSELNVNALELDDSALYLCASSFVAGQGALGQFFGPGTRLTVL.

The CDR3 region is CASSYTGQEQYF. The DNA of the CDR3 is TGTGCCAGCAGTTATACCGGACAGGAGCAGTACTTC. The chain uses TRBV6-2 or TRBV6-3 and TRBJ2-7; TRBD1 is a possible D gene (6 bases). V gave up 3 bases and J gave up 7 bases, with 10 bases separating them. CDR3 length equals 12 residues. Germline CDR1 reads MNHEY; CDR2 reads SVGEGT.

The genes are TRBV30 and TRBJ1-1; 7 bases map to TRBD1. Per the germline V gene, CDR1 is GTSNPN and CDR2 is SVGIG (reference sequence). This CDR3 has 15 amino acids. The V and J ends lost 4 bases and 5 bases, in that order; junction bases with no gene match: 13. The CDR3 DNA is TGTGCCTGGATGAGGTCAGGGGGATTTTGGACTGAAGCTTTCTTT. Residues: CAWMRSGGFWTEAFF.

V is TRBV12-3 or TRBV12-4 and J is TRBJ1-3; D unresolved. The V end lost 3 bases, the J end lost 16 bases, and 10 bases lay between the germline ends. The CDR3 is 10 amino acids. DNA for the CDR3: TGTGCCAGCAGTTTCTCGTTTCTCTATTTT. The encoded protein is CASSFSFLYF.

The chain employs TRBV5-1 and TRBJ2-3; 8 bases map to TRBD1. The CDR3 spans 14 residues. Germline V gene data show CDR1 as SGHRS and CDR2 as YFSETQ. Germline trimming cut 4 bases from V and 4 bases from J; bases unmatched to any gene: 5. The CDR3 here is CASSTGGPADTQYF. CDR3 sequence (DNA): TGCGCCAGCAGCACAGGGGGGCCCGCAGATACGCAGTATTTT.